This TCR beta chain is from a study of spatial heterogeneity in lung cancer. Germline CDR1 is SGHAT and CDR2 is FQDESV (reference sequence). V lost 5 bases, J lost 8 bases, and 22 bases lay in between. This CDR3 has 16 amino acids. This clonotype was observed many times. Its cognate antigen is unknown. Each TCR cDNA molecule bore a unique molecular identifier. TCRdb re-derived calls from the 5' RACE reads in MiXCR, one entry per CDR3 protein. The sample includes tens of thousands of distinct CDR3 sequences, under 5.5% of them seen just once. Study-wide results and caveats: The number of expanded tumor alpha and beta chains correlated with mutation number.

This sample's time point: sample taken at primary tumor resection. Sequenced here: lung tumor tissue, sampled at surgery. The sequence came from a male donor with early-stage non-small cell lung cancer. The chain combines TRBV11-1 with TRBJ2-1; possible D gene TRBD1, 6 bases. Here the CDR3 reads CASSPLRGLGFDEQFF. The CDR3 DNA sequence: TGTGCCAGCAGCCCTCTCAGGGGATTGGGGTTCGATGAGCAGTTCTTC.